This TCR beta chain was captured in a study of memory CD4+ T cells and cytomegalovirus serostatus. Study-level information: This sample comes from healthy Belgian adults, under 10 CMV seropositive, around 26 seronegative.

Study-level points and caveats: Each of roughly 65 CMV-associated TCRbeta sequences occurred in one to five individuals.

Worth noting for this clone: Its antigen is not identified.

In the authors' workflow: After removing out-of-frame reads, 2,204,828 distinct TCRbeta sequences remained. The table came from immunoSEQ multiplex PCR; TCRdb's copy has only in-frame clones and leaves some out. The V and J calls and the clone size are those of that table, but D and trimming were determined from the DNA. The data hold about 92,000 clones, with 75% to 85% observed a single time. The sort gate was single viable CD3+CD4+CD8-CD45RO+ cells for memory CD4+ T cells. After removal of 5 bases from V and 10 bases from J, the junction contained 16 bases not matched to a gene. Germline lookup yields CDR1 SEHNR and CDR2 FQNEAQ (reference sequence). This CDR3 is 16 amino acids long.

This chain connects TRBV7-9 to TRBJ2-1, with 8 bases fitting TRBD2. The sequencing sample was made of memory CD4+ T cells from blood. This receptor was identified in an adult in good health and CMV-seropositive. The DNA of the CDR3 is TGTGCCAGCAGCCCCCGGATAGCGGGACCGTTATCCGAGCAGTTCTTC. Its protein product is CASSPRIAGPLSEQFF. Based on the CDR3 plus reference TRBV7-9 and TRBJ2-1, the full variable domain is DTGVSQNPRHKITKRGQNVTFRCDPISEHNRLYWYRQTLGQGPEFLTYFQNEAQLEKSRLLSDRFSAERPKGSFSTLEIQRTEQGDSAMYLCASSPRIAGPLSEQFFGPGTRLTVL.